This is a list of T cell receptor beta chains from one sample in a study of blood T cell repertoires in COVID-19. Clones were sequenced by immunoSEQ multiplex PCR, and TCRdb holds only the in-frame ones, with some missing. Here the sample spans about 9,000 clones, around 86% being singletons. The specimen sequenced was peripheral blood. The origin of the receptors is a human donor in a cohort sampled during active COVID-19. CDR3s include the opening cysteine and the closing phenylalanine or tryptophan. A D gene is named only where the DNA matches it firmly. Some rows mark clone size as missing; the rest say once, few, many or name a class of expanded clone.

TRBV5-8,NA,NA,TRBJ2-4,CASSLGRLIQYF,TGTGCCAGCAGCTTGGGCAGGCTCATTCAGTACTTC
TRBV6-6,NA,NA,TRBJ2-1,CASSPTSREQFF,TGTGCCAGCAGTCCCACCTCGCGGGAGCAGTTCTTC
TRBV5-4,NA,medium-sized,TRBJ1-1,CASSFRGTAHSEAFF,TGTGCCAGCAGCTTTCGGGGGACGGCTCATTCTGAAGCTTTCTTT
TRBV5-6,TRBD1,NA,TRBJ1-2,CASSLIGTGGDFQGYTF,TGTGCCAGCAGCTTGATAGGGACAGGGGGCGATTTTCAGGGCTACACCTTC
TRBV14,TRBD2,NA,TRBJ2-3,CASSQGLAGRGDTQYF,TGTGCCAGCAGCCAAGGACTAGCGGGGAGGGGAGATACGCAGTATTTT
TRBV27,TRBD1,NA,TRBJ1-1,CASSLWDRGNRNTEAFF,TGTGCCAGCAGTTTATGGGACAGGGGGAATAGGAACACTGAAGCTTTCTTT
TRBV28,NA,NA,TRBJ2-3,CASTLQGHSTDTQYF,TGTGCCAGCACCCTCCAAGGACATTCGACAGATACGCAGTATTTT
TRBV28,NA,once,TRBJ2-7,CASSSVIYEQYF,TGTGCCAGCAGTTCTGTTATCTACGAGCAGTACTTC
TRBV21-1,NA,NA,TRBJ2-3,CASSRVAGVPPRTDTQYF,TGTGCCAGCAGCAGGGTAGCGGGAGTCCCCCCGCGCACAGATACGCAGTATTTT
TRBV4-1,TRBD1,NA,TRBJ2-3,CASSQEGQGIYADTQYF,TGCGCCAGCAGCCAAGAGGGACAGGGGATTTATGCAGATACGCAGTATTTT
TRBV5-1,TRBD1,NA,TRBJ2-5,CASSTRTGGWETQYF,TGCGCCAGCAGCACCAGGACAGGGGGCTGGGAGACCCAGTACTTC
TRBV4-3,TRBD2,once,TRBJ2-3,CASSVAGGSDTQYF,TGCGCCAGCAGCGTAGCGGGAGGATCCGATACGCAGTATTTT
TRBV3-1/TRBV3-2,TRBD1,NA,TRBJ1-6,CASIRSGGRNSPLHF,TGTGCCAGCATCAGGTCAGGGGGCAGGAATTCACCCCTCCACTTT
TRBV5-1,TRBD1,once,TRBJ1-2,CASRVRQGVNYGYTF,TGCGCCAGCAGAGTCCGACAGGGAGTTAACTATGGCTACACCTTC
TRBV18,TRBD1,NA,TRBJ1-5,CASSPRSGGSQPQHF,TGTGCCAGCTCACCACGTTCAGGGGGCAGTCAGCCCCAGCATTTT
TRBV29-1,NA,NA,TRBJ1-1,CSVRGGTLNTEAFF,TGCAGCGTTCGGGGGGGGACTTTGAACACTGAAGCTTTCTTT
TRBV19,NA,NA,TRBJ1-3,CASSIMGGTGNTIYF,TGTGCCAGTAGTATCATGGGAGGGACTGGAAACACCATATATTTT
TRBV7-2,NA,NA,TRBJ2-7,CASSPGGTLSYEQYF,TGTGCCAGCAGTCCCGGCGGGACCCTGTCCTACGAGCAGTACTTC
TRBV20-1,TRBD2,NA,TRBJ2-5,CSARGGETQYF,TGCAGTGCTAGGGGGGGGGAGACCCAGTACTTC
TRBV2,TRBD1,NA,TRBJ1-4,CASRVGTGTNEKLFF,TGTGCCAGCAGGGTCGGGACAGGGACGAATGAAAAACTGTTTTTT
TRBV21-1,NA,NA,TRBJ2-7,CASSMSQTNYEQYF,TGTGCCAGCAGCATGTCCCAGACAAACTACGAGCAGTACTTC
TRBV6-5,NA,NA,TRBJ2-1,CASSSVGAAYNEQFF,TGTGCCAGCAGCTCCGTGGGGGCGGCCTACAATGAGCAGTTCTTC
TRBV27,NA,NA,TRBJ1-1,CASSFMAANTEAFF,TGTGCCAGCAGTTTTATGGCGGCGAACACTGAAGCTTTCTTT
TRBV5-1,TRBD1,NA,TRBJ2-2,CASSSTDRGGGYTGELFF,TGCGCCAGCAGCTCCACCGACAGGGGGGGCGGTTACACCGGGGAGCTGTTTTTT
TRBV15,TRBD1,NA,TRBJ2-7,CATSRDLGTGSSYEQYF,TGTGCCACCAGCAGAGATTTGGGGACAGGGTCCTCCTACGAGCAGTACTTC
TRBV6-5,NA,medium-sized,TRBJ2-5,CASSYGGVGAHETQYF,TGTGCCAGCAGTTACGGTGGGGTAGGGGCACACGAGACCCAGTACTTC
TRBV7-2,NA,NA,TRBJ1-2,CASSLGGDYGYTF,TGTGCCAGCAGCTTAGGGGGGGACTATGGCTACACCTTC
TRBV12-5,TRBD2,NA,TRBJ2-3,CASGFNSGPSTDTQYF,TGTGCTAGTGGTTTTAATAGCGGGCCTAGCACAGATACGCAGTATTTT
TRBV3-1/TRBV3-2,TRBD1,NA,TRBJ2-7,CASNLGTGSSYEQYF,TGTGCCAGCAACCTCGGGACAGGTTCGTCCTACGAGCAGTACTTC
TRBV18,NA,once,TRBJ2-3,CASSPGSDRGTQYF,TGTGCCAGCTCGCCCGGCAGCGACCGGGGTACGCAGTATTTT
TRBV29-1,NA,NA,TRBJ1-1,CSVEANGREEAFF,TGCAGCGTTGAAGCAAACGGACGGGAAGAAGCTTTCTTT
TRBV10-3,NA,NA,TRBJ1-1,CAISDLGATEAFF,TGTGCCATCAGTGATTTGGGGGCTACTGAAGCTTTCTTT
TRBV5-1,NA,once,TRBJ2-3,CASSPWGGTSTDTQYF,TGCGCCAGCAGCCCCTGGGGGGGCACCTCCACAGATACGCAGTATTTT
TRBV6-5,TRBD1,NA,TRBJ1-1,CASRKMGQGNTEAFF,TGTGCCAGCAGGAAGATGGGACAGGGGAACACTGAAGCTTTCTTT
TRBV30,TRBD1,NA,TRBJ1-1,CAWSIRTGTEAFF,TGTGCCTGGAGTATACGGACAGGTACTGAAGCTTTCTTT
TRBV18,NA,once,TRBJ1-1,CASSPGRGHGTEAFF,TGTGCCAGCTCACCGGGGCGGGGGCATGGCACTGAAGCTTTCTTT
TRBV25-1,NA,NA,TRBJ2-3,CASSESPARADTQYF,TGTGCCAGCAGTGAATCCCCTGCCCGAGCAGATACGCAGTATTTT
TRBV28,NA,NA,TRBJ2-3,CASSPPLDTQYF,TGTGCCAGCAGTCCCCCCTTAGATACGCAGTATTTT
TRBV9,TRBD2,NA,TRBJ2-1,CASSGRTSGFNEQFF,TGTGCCAGCAGCGGACGGACTAGCGGATTCAATGAGCAGTTCTTC
TRBV7-2,TRBD2,NA,TRBJ2-3,CASSWTSGNTDTQYF,TGTGCCAGCAGCTGGACTAGCGGGAACACAGATACGCAGTATTTT
TRBV5-1,TRBD1,NA,TRBJ2-7,CASSLGTVPEQYF,TGCGCCAGCAGCCTCGGGACAGTCCCCGAGCAGTACTTC
TRBV28,NA,NA,TRBJ1-2,CASSRRGGDYGYTF,TGTGCCAGCAGTAGGCGGGGGGGTGACTATGGCTACACCTTC
TRBV28,NA,NA,TRBJ1-2,CASTWEYGNIYGYTF,TGTGCCAGCACATGGGAGTACGGAAATATCTATGGCTACACCTTC
TRBV6-6,NA,NA,TRBJ2-5,CASSYSIRAEETQYF,TGTGCCAGCAGTTACTCAATCAGGGCGGAAGAGACCCAGTACTTC
TRBV19,NA,NA,TRBJ2-7,CASSIGSDGYYEQYF,TGTGCCAGTAGTATAGGTAGCGACGGATACTACGAGCAGTACTTC
TRBV19,TRBD2,few,TRBJ2-1,CASSHGLASDPSSYNEQFF,TGTGCCAGTAGTCACGGACTAGCGAGCGACCCGAGCTCCTACAATGAGCAGTTCTTC
TRBV28,TRBD2,NA,TRBJ2-7,CASSYPLLAGSYEQYF,TGTGCCAGCAGTTATCCCTTGTTAGCGGGATCCTACGAGCAGTACTTC
TRBV7-8,NA,NA,TRBJ1-1,CASSSQVNTEAFF,TGTGCCAGCAGCTCACAGGTGAACACTGAAGCTTTCTTT
TRBV19,TRBD2,large,TRBJ2-7,CASSIVASGGYEQYF,TGTGCCAGTAGTATAGTAGCTAGCGGGGGCTACGAGCAGTACTTC
TRBV4-3,TRBD2,NA,TRBJ2-2,CASSLIAGVAGELFF,TGCGCCAGCAGCCTAATAGCGGGAGTGGCCGGGGAGCTGTTTTTT
TRBV5-1,NA,NA,TRBJ2-3,CASSLGNLANTDTQYF,TGCGCCAGCAGCTTGGGGAACCTAGCGAACACAGATACGCAGTATTTT
TRBV7-9,TRBD1,NA,TRBJ1-1,CASSLRTGLPDTEAFF,TGTGCCAGCAGCCTTCGGACAGGCCTACCGGACACTGAAGCTTTCTTT
TRBV7-9,TRBD2,NA,TRBJ2-5,CASSWTSGWQETQYF,TGTGCCAGCAGCTGGACTAGCGGATGGCAAGAGACCCAGTACTTC
TRBV5-5,TRBD2,NA,TRBJ2-5,CASSLDLAGAETQYF,TGTGCCAGCAGCTTGGATCTAGCGGGAGCCGAGACCCAGTACTTC